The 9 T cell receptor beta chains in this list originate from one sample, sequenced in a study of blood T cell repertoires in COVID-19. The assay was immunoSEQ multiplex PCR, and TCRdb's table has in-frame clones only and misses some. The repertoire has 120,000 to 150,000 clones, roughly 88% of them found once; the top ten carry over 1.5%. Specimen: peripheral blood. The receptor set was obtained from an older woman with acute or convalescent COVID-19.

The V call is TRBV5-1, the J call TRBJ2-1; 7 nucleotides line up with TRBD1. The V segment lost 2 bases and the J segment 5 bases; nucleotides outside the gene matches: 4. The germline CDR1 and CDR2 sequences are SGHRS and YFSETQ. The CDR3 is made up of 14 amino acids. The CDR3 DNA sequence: TGCGCCAGCAGCTTTGGACAGGTAAACAATGAGCAGTTCTTC. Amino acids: CASSFGQVNNEQFF.

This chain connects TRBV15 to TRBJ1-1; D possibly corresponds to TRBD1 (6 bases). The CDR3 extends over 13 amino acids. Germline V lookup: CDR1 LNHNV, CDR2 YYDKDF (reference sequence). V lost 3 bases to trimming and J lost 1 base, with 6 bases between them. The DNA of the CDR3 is TGTGCCACCAGCAGGACAGGGAACACTGAAGCTTTCTTT. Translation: CATSRTGNTEAFF.

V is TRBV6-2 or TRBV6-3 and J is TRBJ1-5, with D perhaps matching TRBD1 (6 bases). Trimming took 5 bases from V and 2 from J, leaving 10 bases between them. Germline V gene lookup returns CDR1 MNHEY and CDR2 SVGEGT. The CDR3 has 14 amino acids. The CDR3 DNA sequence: TGTGCCAGCAGTAAACAGGGAGGCAATCAGCCCCAGCATTTT. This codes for CASSKQGGNQPQHF.

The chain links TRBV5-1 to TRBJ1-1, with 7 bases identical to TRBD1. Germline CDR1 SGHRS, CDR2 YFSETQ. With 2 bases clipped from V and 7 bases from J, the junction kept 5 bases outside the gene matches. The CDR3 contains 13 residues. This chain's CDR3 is CASSLETGYEAFF. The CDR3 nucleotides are TGCGCCAGCAGCTTAGAGACAGGGTATGAAGCTTTCTTT. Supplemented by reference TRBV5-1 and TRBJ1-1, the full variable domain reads KAGVTQTPRYLIKTRGQQVTLSCSPISGHRSVSWYQQTPGQGLQFLFEYFSETQRNKGNFPGRFSGRQFSNSRSEMNVSTLELGDSALYLCASSLETGYEAFFGQGTRLTVV.

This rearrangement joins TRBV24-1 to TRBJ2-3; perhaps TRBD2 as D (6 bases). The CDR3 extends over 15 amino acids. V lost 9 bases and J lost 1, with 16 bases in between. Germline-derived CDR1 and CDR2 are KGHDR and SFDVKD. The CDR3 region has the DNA TGTGCCACCTCCGGCCCGGGGGAGGGCACAGATACGCAGTATTTT. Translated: CATSGPGEGTDTQYF.

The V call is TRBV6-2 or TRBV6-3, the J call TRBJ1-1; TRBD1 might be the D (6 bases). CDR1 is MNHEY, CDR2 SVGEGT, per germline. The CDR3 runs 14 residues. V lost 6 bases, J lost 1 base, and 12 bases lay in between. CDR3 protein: CASSLQGSNTEAFF. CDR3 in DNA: TGTGCCAGCAGCTTACAGGGTTCGAACACTGAAGCTTTCTTT.

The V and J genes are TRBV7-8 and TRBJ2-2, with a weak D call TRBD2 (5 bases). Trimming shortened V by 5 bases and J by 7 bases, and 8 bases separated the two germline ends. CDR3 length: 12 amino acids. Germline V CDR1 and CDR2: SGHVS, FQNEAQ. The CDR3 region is CASSPLGGELFF. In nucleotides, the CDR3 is TGTGCCAGCAGCCCACTAGGCGGGGAGCTGTTTTTT. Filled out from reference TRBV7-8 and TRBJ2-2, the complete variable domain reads GAGVSQSPRYKVAKRGQDVALRCDPISGHVSLFWYQQALGQGPEFLTYFQNEAQLDKSGLPSDRFFAERPEGSVSTLKIQRTQQEDSAVYLCASSPLGGELFFGEGSRLTVL.

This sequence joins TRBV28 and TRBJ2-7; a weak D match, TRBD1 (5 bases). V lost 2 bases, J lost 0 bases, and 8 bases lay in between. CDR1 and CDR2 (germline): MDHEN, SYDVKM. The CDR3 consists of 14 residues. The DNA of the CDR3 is TGTGCCAGCAGTTTAAGGCAGGGCTCCTACGAGCAGTACTTC. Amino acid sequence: CASSLRQGSYEQYF.

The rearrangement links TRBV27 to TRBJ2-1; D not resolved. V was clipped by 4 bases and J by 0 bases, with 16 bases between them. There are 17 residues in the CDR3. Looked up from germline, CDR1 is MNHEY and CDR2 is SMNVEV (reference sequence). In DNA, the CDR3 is TGTGCCAGCAGTTCACAAATACCGCCTTACTCCTACAATGAGCAGTTCTTC. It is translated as CASSSQIPPYSYNEQFF.